These 25 T cell receptor beta chains were sequenced from one sample in a study of blood T cell repertoires in COVID-19. Sequencing was performed with immunoSEQ multiplex PCR; in TCRdb, only in-frame clones are kept and a portion is missing. The table has about 200,000 clones, around 85% seen once; the top ten hold about 8%. Sequences were obtained from peripheral blood. These receptors were taken from a woman of 80 years or more with acute or convalescent COVID-19.

The V and J genes are TRBV27 and TRBJ2-3; the D gene is possibly TRBD2 (6 bases). The CDR3 runs 17 residues. In germline, CDR1 is MNHEY, CDR2 SMNVEV (reference sequence). V was trimmed by 5 bases and J by 8 bases, leaving 26 bases between them. Written as DNA, the CDR3 is TGTGCCAGCAGTCCACCCGAGCCGGGAGCCCCCTGGGCTACGCAGTATTTT. Its protein product is CASSPPEPGAPWATQYF.

In this sample, this clone turned up a few times. The J gene is TRBJ1-1, the V gene TRBV30, with TRBD1 matching over 7 bases. This CDR3 has 13 residues. Trimming removed 8 bases from V and 1 base from J; junction bases left unmatched: 7. Germline V gene lookup returns CDR1 GTSNPN and CDR2 SVGIG (reference sequence). CDR3 loop: CAQGQTTNTEAFF. The CDR3 bases are TGTGCCCAGGGACAGACTACGAACACTGAAGCTTTCTTT.

The chain employs TRBV5-1 and TRBJ2-1; 11 bases are a match to TRBD1. CDR3 length equals 16 residues. J lost 0 bases, V lost 4 bases, and 3 bases had no gene match. CDR1 and CDR2 from the germline V gene are SGHRS and YFSETQ. The CDR3 spells CASSGGTGGSYNEQFF. CDR3 nucleotide sequence: TGCGCCAGCAGCGGGGGGACAGGGGGCTCCTACAATGAGCAGTTCTTC.

V gene TRBV5-6 combines with J gene TRBJ2-2, with 10 bases lining up with TRBD1. The germline V gene encodes CDR1 SGHDT and CDR2 YYEEEE. The CDR3 loop spans 18 amino acids. V trimming: 0 bases; J trimming: 4 bases; junction bases outside the gene matches: 9. The CDR3 sequence is CASSLDGQGGRGTGELFF. The CDR3 DNA is TGTGCCAGCAGCTTGGATGGACAGGGGGGCCGGGGCACCGGGGAGCTGTTTTTT. The whole variable domain, filled in from reference TRBV5-6 and TRBJ2-2, reads DAGVTQSPTHLIKTRGQQVTLRCSPKSGHDTVSWYQQALGQGPQFIFQYYEEEERQRGNFPDRFSGHQFPNYSSELNVNALLLGDSALYLCASSLDGQGGRGTGELFFGEGSRLTVL.

V and J are TRBV6-1 and TRBJ1-2; D gene ambiguous. Germline CDR1 and CDR2: MNHNS and SASEGT. The CDR3 contains 14 residues. The V end was cut by 0 bases, the J end by 3 bases, with 8 bases between. In nucleotides, the CDR3 is TGTGCCAGCAGTGAAGCGCGAGGATACTATGGCTACACCTTC. Its translation: CASSEARGYYGYTF.

The V call is TRBV2, the J call TRBJ2-7, with D possibly matching TRBD2 (5 bases). The CDR3 is 13 amino acids. Looked up from germline, CDR1 is SNHLY and CDR2 is FYNNEI. Trimming pared 6 bases from V and 2 bases from J, leaving 11 bases between. The CDR3 bases are TGTGCCAGCAGGGAGGACGGGGCCTACGAGCAGTACTTC. Protein sequence: CASREDGAYEQYF.

The chain is built from TRBV5-1 and TRBJ1-3; D is unclear. The CDR3 sequence is 16 residues long. V was shortened by 2 bases and J by 4 bases, with 16 bases between the two germline ends. Germline loops: CDR1 SGHRS, CDR2 YFSETQ. The CDR3 protein is CASSLQPGSGGNTIYF. For the CDR3, the DNA is TGCGCCAGCAGCTTACAACCGGGGAGTGGAGGAAACACCATATATTTT.

The genes are TRBV12-1 and TRBJ1-1; the listed D gene, TRBD1, was not tested against the DNA. TRBV12-1 is an annotated pseudogene. This CDR3 spans 16 amino acids. The CDR3 loop is CASSFAVCQGSTEAFF. The DNA of the CDR3 is TGTGCCAGCAGCTTTGCCGTTTGTCAGGGAAGCACTGAAGCTTTCTTT.

The chain employs TRBV7-9 and TRBJ1-3; D possibly corresponds to TRBD1 (5 bases). V lost 2 bases and J 1 base, leaving 9 bases between the germline ends. The CDR3 is 15 residues long. Germline CDR1 SEHNR, CDR2 FQNEAQ (reference sequence). In DNA, the CDR3 is TGTGCCAGCAGCTTAAGCAGGGTGTCTGGAAACACCATATATTTT. The encoded protein is CASSLSRVSGNTIYF.

In this sample, this clone turned up a few times. The CDR3 bases are TGTGCCAGCAGACAATTCATGACAGGGGGTTTTGGCTACACCTTC. It codes for CASRQFMTGGFGYTF. This chain connects TRBV13 to TRBJ1-2, with TRBD1 identical over 9 bases. CDR3 size: 15 residues. Unmatched junction bases numbered 12, after V lost 6 bases and J lost 7 bases. The germline gives CDR1 PRHDT, CDR2 FYEKMQ (reference sequence). Supplemented by reference TRBV13 and TRBJ1-2, the full variable domain reads AAGVIQSPRHLIKEKRETATLKCYPIPRHDTVYWYQQGPGQDPQFLISFYEKMQSDKGSIPDRFSAQQFSDYHSELNMSSLELGDSALYFCASRQFMTGGFGYTFGSGTRLTVV.

The rearrangement joins TRBV5-6 to TRBJ2-5; 13 bases are shared with TRBD2. V was clipped by 4 bases and J by 7 bases; unmatched bases: 10. CDR1 is SGHDT, CDR2 YYEEEE, per germline. The CDR3 is 16 residues long. The CDR3, as DNA: TGTGCCAGCAGCGTCATGACTAGCGGGGGGTTAGGGACCCAGTACTTC. Its protein is CASSVMTSGGLGTQYF.

The chain employs TRBV5-4 and TRBJ2-5, with D perhaps matching TRBD2 (6 bases). Germline V gene sequence: CDR1 SGHNT, CDR2 YYREEE (reference sequence). The CDR3 has 14 residues. Trimming took off 4 bases at V and 2 bases at J, with 12 bases between the two ends. DNA of the CDR3: TGTGCCAGCAGCCTAGGGACTCCTCAAGAGACCCAGTACTTC. It codes for CASSLGTPQETQYF.

V is TRBV2 and J is TRBJ2-7; possibly TRBD1 for D (5 bases). The germline V gene has CDR1 SNHLY and CDR2 FYNNEI. CDR3 length equals 13 residues. The V end was cut by 4 bases, the J end by 4 bases, with 11 bases between. This CDR3 is CASSVKQGYEQYF. The CDR3 DNA reads TGTGCCAGCAGTGTGAAGCAGGGTTACGAGCAGTACTTC.

The chain couples TRBV4-1 to TRBJ1-3, with 8 bases aligning to TRBD1. V gave up 4 bases and J gave up 0 bases; unmatched junction bases: 5. The CDR3 length is 16 residues. Germline values: CDR1 MGHRA, CDR2 YSYEKL. In DNA, the CDR3 is TGCGCCAGCAGCCTGGGACAGGCGGACTCTGGAAACACCATATATTTT. Translated: CASSLGQADSGNTIYF.

The V and J genes are TRBV28 and TRBJ1-1; no reliable D call. Trimming pared 3 bases from V and 8 bases from J, leaving 13 bases between. Germline CDR1 and CDR2: MDHEN and SYDVKM. The CDR3 consists of 13 residues. The CDR3 loop is CASSFFQGREAFF. The CDR3 DNA reads TGTGCCAGCAGTTTTTTCCAAGGGAGGGAAGCTTTCTTT. The full variable domain, rest sourced from reference TRBV28 and TRBJ1-1, is DVKVTQSSRYLVKRTGEKVFLECVQDMDHENMFWYRQDPGLGLRLIYFSYDVKMKEKGDIPEGYSVSREKKERFSLILESASTNQTSMYLCASSFFQGREAFFGQGTRLTVV.

Points on this clone: This same CDR3 is encoded by further DNA sequences in the sample. V and J are TRBV19 and TRBJ2-2, with 8 bases matching TRBD1. V lost 4 bases, J lost 1 base, and 2 bases stayed unmatched. This CDR3 contains 15 residues. In germline, CDR1 is LNHDA, CDR2 SQIVND (reference sequence). CDR3 amino acids: CASSTGQGNTGELFF. CDR3 in DNA: TGTGCCAGTAGTACTGGACAGGGGAACACCGGGGAGCTGTTTTTT.

V gene TRBV18 combines with J gene TRBJ1-6; 8 positions match TRBD1. This CDR3 comprises 15 residues. V gave up 4 bases and J gave up 7 bases; unmatched junction bases: 6. Germline V gene lookup returns CDR1 KGHSH and CDR2 LQKENI. The CDR3 nucleotides are TGTGCCAGCTCACAGGGGACAGGACAGAATTCACCCCTCCACTTT. Translation: CASSQGTGQNSPLHF.

This chain uses TRBV25-1 with TRBJ1-3; 8 positions agree with TRBD1. Germline trimming cut 8 bases from V and 5 bases from J; bases unmatched to any gene: 20. The CDR3 extends over 18 amino acids. CDR1 MGHDK and CDR2 SYGVNS come from the germline V gene. CDR3 residues: CASSERDRSKKGRNTIYF. In nucleotides, the CDR3 is TGTGCCAGCTCCGAAAGGGACAGGTCAAAGAAGGGGAGAAACACCATATATTTT.

The chain is built from TRBV6-2 or TRBV6-3 and TRBJ1-1; 7 bases align to TRBD1. V shed 0 bases, J shed 6 bases, and the junction held 10 bases outside the gene matches. The germline V gene encodes CDR1 MNHEY and CDR2 SVGEGT. CDR3 length: 16 amino acids. CDR3 amino acids: CASSYSARGWVPEAFF. The CDR3 bases are TGTGCCAGCAGTTACTCGGCCAGGGGGTGGGTCCCTGAAGCTTTCTTT.

This clone appeared once. The chain combines TRBV19 with TRBJ1-2, with TRBD1 matching over 7 bases. Germline trimming cut 5 bases from V and 7 bases from J; bases unmatched to any gene: 7. CDR1 is LNHDA and CDR2 is SQIVND in the germline V gene (reference sequence). This CDR3 spans 13 amino acids. This CDR3 reads CASSPGTEGGYTF. For the CDR3, the DNA is TGTGCCAGTAGTCCTGGGACAGAGGGTGGCTACACCTTC.

The rearrangement uses TRBV27 and TRBJ1-2, with D hard to call. Per the germline V gene, CDR1 is MNHEY and CDR2 is SMNVEV (reference sequence). The length of the CDR3 is 12 residues. Trimming removed 5 bases at V and 8 bases at J, with 12 bases between. CDR3 protein: CASSAGLGGYTF. The CDR3, as DNA: TGTGCCAGCAGTGCGGGTCTGGGAGGCTACACCTTC.

The V call is TRBV11-2, the J call TRBJ2-7, with TRBD1 identical over 9 bases. V was clipped by 5 bases and J by 5 bases; unmatched bases: 10. The length of the CDR3 is 15 residues. From germline, CDR1 is SGHAT and CDR2 FQNNGV. CDR3 residues: CASSRRGTGIDEQYF. The CDR3 DNA reads TGTGCCAGCAGCCGGCGTGGGACAGGGATCGACGAGCAGTACTTC. The full variable domain, in which reference TRBV11-2 and TRBJ2-7 provide the parts outside the CDR3, is EAGVAQSPRYKIIEKRQSVAFWCNPISGHATLYWYQQILGQGPKLLIQFQNNGVVDDSQLPKDRFSAERLKGVDSTLKIQPAKLEDSAVYLCASSRRGTGIDEQYFGPGTRLTVT.

This sequence joins TRBV15 and TRBJ1-4; TRBD1 aligns across 7 bases. CDR1 and CDR2 (germline): LNHNV, YYDKDF (reference sequence). The CDR3 sequence is 13 residues long. Trimming cost V 2 bases and J 10 bases; bases outside gene matches: 4. The CDR3 DNA is TGTGCCACCAGCAGACAGGGGGGTGGAAAACTGTTTTTT. Amino acid sequence: CATSRQGGGKLFF.

Written as DNA, the CDR3 is TGTGCCAGCAAGAGCGGGGACCTCTCTAGCACAGATACGCAGTATTTT. It translates to CASKSGDLSSTDTQYF. The chain combines TRBV11-2 with TRBJ2-3; the match to TRBD2 covers 7 bases. CDR1 SGHAT and CDR2 FQNNGV come from the germline V gene. There are 16 residues in the CDR3. V dropped 7 bases and J dropped 0; count of bases not matched to a gene: 10.

This clone was observed once. The V and J genes are TRBV7-8 and TRBJ1-2; the D is unclear. Trimming left V 5 bases short and J 3 bases short, with 10 bases between. The CDR3 totals 13 residues. Germline V gene lookup returns CDR1 SGHVS and CDR2 FQNEAQ. This CDR3 reads CASSPARDYGYTF. Written as DNA, the CDR3 is TGTGCCAGCAGCCCCGCGAGGGACTATGGCTACACCTTC.